Each of the 23 T cell receptor beta chains below was sequenced from the same sample in a study of blood T cell repertoires in COVID-19. Data came from immunoSEQ multiplex PCR; TCRdb stores just in-frame clones and leaves some out. The sample contains 200,000 to 300,000 clones, about 87% of which appear only once. The sample taken for sequencing was peripheral blood. These receptors originate from a woman in her forties who had recovered from COVID-19.

The chain employs TRBV29-1 and TRBJ2-7, with 7 bases identical to TRBD2. The CDR3 consists of 13 residues. V shed 0 bases, J shed 3 bases, and the junction held 2 bases outside the gene matches. Germline-derived CDR1 and CDR2 are SQVTM and ANQGSEA. The CDR3 DNA is TGCAGCGTTGAAGATGGGGGGGGCTACGAGCAGTACTTC. Amino acids: CSVEDGGGYEQYF.

The chain couples TRBV12-3 or TRBV12-4 to TRBJ1-2; D may be TRBD1 (5 bases). Trimming removed 6 bases at V and 8 bases at J, with 13 bases between. This CDR3 is built from 12 residues. The chain's CDR3 is CASRPQGRGYTF. DNA of the CDR3: TGTGCCAGCAGACCCCAGGGTAGGGGCTACACCTTC.

The V call is TRBV5-1, the J call TRBJ1-1; TRBD1 is a possible D gene (6 bases). V was trimmed by 1 base and J by 6 bases, leaving 16 bases between them. CDR1 and CDR2 (germline): SGHRS, YFSETQ. The CDR3 spans 15 residues. The CDR3 coding sequence is TGCGCCAGCAGCTTGTACTACAGGGAAGTGGCTGAAGCTTTCTTT. Encoded protein: CASSLYYREVAEAFF. The whole variable domain, filled in from reference TRBV5-1 and TRBJ1-1, reads KAGVTQTPRYLIKTRGQQVTLSCSPISGHRSVSWYQQTPGQGLQFLFEYFSETQRNKGNFPGRFSGRQFSNSRSEMNVSTLELGDSALYLCASSLYYREVAEAFFGQGTRLTVV.

The chain recombines TRBV9 with TRBJ1-2, with D tentatively TRBD1 (5 bases). Germline V gives CDR1 SGDLS, CDR2 YYNGEE. The CDR3 consists of 13 residues. Trimming pared 0 bases from V and 4 bases from J, leaving 7 bases between. The CDR3 protein is CASSVADSYGYTF. The CDR3 DNA is TGTGCCAGCAGCGTAGCCGACAGCTATGGCTACACCTTC.

J is TRBJ2-5 and V is TRBV20-1; D possibly corresponds to TRBD1 (5 bases). Germline V CDR1 and CDR2: DFQATT, SNEGSKA (reference sequence). This CDR3 region has 12 residues. V lost 3 bases and J lost 9, with 14 bases in between. The CDR3 reads CSASRTPQAQYF. DNA of the CDR3: TGCAGTGCTAGTAGGACACCCCAGGCCCAGTACTTC.

The sample holds one count of this clone. The V and J genes are TRBV5-1 and TRBJ2-5; D possibly corresponds to TRBD1 (6 bases). Germline CDR1 is SGHRS and CDR2 is YFSETQ. V was trimmed by 7 bases and J by 5 bases, leaving 12 bases between them. This CDR3 has 12 residues. CDR3 nucleotides: TGCGCCAGCCGAAAGGGGGTCGAGACCCAGTACTTC. Its translation: CASRKGVETQYF.

With respect to this clone: Other DNA sequences in this sample translate to the same CDR3. The chain carries TRBV11-2 and TRBJ2-2, with TRBD2 matching 9 bases. Germline V lookup: CDR1 SGHAT, CDR2 FQNNGV. The CDR3 covers 16 residues. The V gene end was trimmed by 5 bases and the J gene end by 2 bases; junction bases not matched to a gene: 6. CDR3: CASSPRLAANTGELFF. CDR3 DNA sequence: TGTGCCAGCAGCCCGAGACTAGCGGCAAACACCGGGGAGCTGTTTTTT. Complete variable domain (other parts from reference TRBV11-2 and TRBJ2-2): EAGVAQSPRYKIIEKRQSVAFWCNPISGHATLYWYQQILGQGPKLLIQFQNNGVVDDSQLPKDRFSAERLKGVDSTLKIQPAKLEDSAVYLCASSPRLAANTGELFFGEGSRLTVL.

This sequence joins TRBV11-2 and TRBJ2-7; 7 nucleotides match TRBD1. V shed 3 bases and J 7 bases; nucleotides not matched to a gene: 3. This CDR3 comprises 12 residues. Germline V gives CDR1 SGHAT, CDR2 FQNNGV. DNA for the CDR3: TGTGCCAGCAGCTTGACAGGGTGGGAGCAGTACTTC. This translates into CASSLTGWEQYF.

The sample holds one count of this clone. V is TRBV6-5 and J is TRBJ2-7; tentatively, D is TRBD2 (6 bases). Germline CDR1 MNHEY, CDR2 SVGAGI. The CDR3 is 14 amino acids. V was cut by 1 base and J by 6 bases, with 13 bases left in between. CDR3 protein: CASSYFGGSGEQYF. The CDR3 DNA sequence: TGTGCCAGCAGTTACTTCGGGGGTTCGGGCGAGCAGTACTTC.

The CDR3 is CASSPGGQVSYEQYF. The CDR3 DNA reads as TGTGCCAGCAGCCCGGGGGGACAGGTTTCGTACGAGCAGTACTTC. The rearrangement links TRBV5-4 to TRBJ2-7; D possibly corresponds to TRBD1 (8 bases). The CDR3 spans 15 residues. Germline CDR1 SGHNT, CDR2 YYREEE (reference sequence). The V and J ends lost 4 bases and 4 bases respectively, with 18 bases between them. Drawing the rest from reference TRBV5-4 and TRBJ2-7, the complete variable domain is ETGVTQSPTHLIKTRGQQVTLRCSSQSGHNTVSWYQQALGQGPQFIFQYYREEENGRGNFPPRFSGLQFPNYSSELNVNALELDDSALYLCASSPGGQVSYEQYFGPGTRLTVT.

The CDR3: CAWDRGQGRRQPQHF. CDR3 in DNA: TGTGCCTGGGACAGGGGACAGGGAAGGAGGCAGCCCCAGCATTTT. The rearrangement uses TRBV30 and TRBJ1-5, with TRBD1 matching 9 bases. The junction had 12 bases not matched to a gene; V was cut back by 5 bases and J by 7 bases. In germline, CDR1 is GTSNPN, CDR2 SVGIG (reference sequence). The CDR3 has 15 residues.

The chain joins TRBV16 to TRBJ1-3; a weak D match, TRBD1 (5 bases). Trimming removed 4 bases at V and 5 bases at J, with 18 bases between. The length of the CDR3 is 16 residues. Per the germline V gene, CDR1 is KGHSY and CDR2 is FQNENV. The CDR3 nucleotides read TGTGCCAGCAGCCGTCAGGGTGCAGGAGAAAGAAACACCATATATTTT. It is translated as CASSRQGAGERNTIYF.

V and J are TRBV23-1 and TRBJ2-5, with TRBD2 matching 9 bases. TRBV23-1 is an ORF, and what it does is uncertain. Trimming took 3 bases from V and 2 from J; bases not matched to a gene: 10. The CDR3 covers 17 residues. Here the CDR3 reads CASSQGGWRGGQETQYF. The CDR3 DNA sequence: TGCGCCAGCAGTCAGGGAGGTTGGCGGGGGGGACAAGAGACCCAGTACTTC.

This clone was detected only once. V usage is TRBV27 and J usage is TRBJ1-6, with no clear D. CDR3 size: 12 residues. With 3 bases removed from V and 9 bases from J, the gap between germline ends came to 6 bases. CDR1 and CDR2 from the germline V gene are MNHEY and SMNVEV (reference sequence). The CDR3 is CASSFSSSPLHF. CDR3 in DNA: TGTGCCAGCAGTTTCTCGAGTTCACCCCTCCACTTT.

This chain connects TRBV24-1 to TRBJ2-5; 7 bases are a match to TRBD2. CDR3 length: 15 residues. V was clipped by 3 bases and J by 5 bases; unmatched bases: 8. In germline, CDR1 is KGHDR, CDR2 SFDVKD. CDR3 nucleotide sequence: TGTGCCACCAGTGATGCCCGACTCGGGGGGGAGACCCAGTACTTC. It codes for CATSDARLGGETQYF.

The rearrangement uses TRBV7-2 and TRBJ2-3; the match to TRBD2 covers 10 bases. This CDR3 is built from 15 residues. V gave up 5 bases and J gave up 5 bases; unmatched junction bases: 7. In germline, CDR1 is SGHTA, CDR2 FQGNSA. CDR3 residues: CASSPKRGGRDTQYF. The DNA for the CDR3 is TGTGCCAGCAGCCCAAAGCGGGGGGGCCGAGATACGCAGTATTTT.

The J gene is TRBJ2-5, the V gene TRBV5-1, with D tentatively TRBD1 (6 bases). The germline V gene encodes CDR1 SGHRS and CDR2 YFSETQ. This CDR3 has 16 amino acids. V was cut by 0 bases and J by 5 bases, with 17 bases left in between. CDR3 protein: CASSLGLRGIDETQYF. As DNA, the CDR3 is TGCGCCAGCAGCTTGGGCCTCAGGGGTATTGATGAGACCCAGTACTTC.

This clone was recorded once. The CDR3 loop reads CASSVARGLAGNTIYF. The CDR3 DNA reads as TGTGCCAGCAGCGTAGCGCGGGGGTTGGCTGGAAACACCATATATTTT. The chain carries TRBV9 and TRBJ1-3, with TRBD1 as a possible D gene (5 bases). CDR1 and CDR2 (germline): SGDLS, YYNGEE. V was shortened by 0 bases and J by 2 bases, with 12 bases between the two germline ends. The CDR3 covers 16 residues.

The chain carries TRBV30 and TRBJ2-4; D remains unclear. The V gene lost 2 bases and the J gene lost 1 base, with 12 bases spanning the gap. Germline V lookup: CDR1 GTSNPN, CDR2 SVGIG (reference sequence). The CDR3 has 15 amino acids. CDR3 sequence reads: CAWSPPGLAKNIQYF. The CDR3 DNA reads TGTGCCTGGAGTCCCCCGGGTCTTGCCAAAAACATTCAGTACTTC. The complete variable domain, with remaining parts taken from reference TRBV30 and TRBJ2-4, reads SQTIHQWPATLVQPVGSPLSLECTVEGTSNPNLYWYRQAAGRGLQLLFYSVGIGQISSEVPQNLSASRPQDRQFILSSKKLLLSDSGFYLCAWSPPGLAKNIQYFGAGTRLSVL.

The rearrangement links TRBV6-2 or TRBV6-3 to TRBJ1-2, with a tentative D call TRBD1 (5 bases). Deletions cut 6 bases from V and 6 bases from J, with 14 bases between. The germline CDR1 and CDR2 sequences are MNHEY and SVGEGT. This CDR3 spans 13 amino acids. This CDR3 reads CASSPATGHGYTF. CDR3 nucleotide sequence: TGTGCCAGCAGCCCGGCCACAGGTCATGGCTACACCTTC.

V and J are TRBV19 and TRBJ2-2; the D gene is possibly TRBD1 (5 bases). The CDR3 is 15 residues long. The germline V gene has CDR1 LNHDA and CDR2 SQIVND (reference sequence). V was cut by 5 bases and J by 4 bases, with 14 bases left in between. CDR3 amino acids: CASSLRTFSTGELFF. CDR3 DNA sequence: TGTGCCAGTAGTCTCCGGACATTCTCCACCGGGGAGCTGTTTTTT.

This clone was seen more than once but under ten times. The chain links TRBV5-6 to TRBJ2-1; the D is unclear. The CDR3 runs to 15 residues. V lost 6 bases and J lost 9, with 22 bases in between. Germline V lookup: CDR1 SGHDT, CDR2 YYEEEE. Here the CDR3 DNA reads TGTGCCAGCACCCCTCGTCTAGGAACCCTAGGTGAGCAGTTCTTC. Protein product: CASTPRLGTLGEQFF.

V gene TRBV5-1 combines with J gene TRBJ1-6, with D possibly matching TRBD1 (6 bases). Germline V CDR1 and CDR2: SGHRS, YFSETQ. This CDR3 comprises 16 residues. V gave up 8 bases and J gave up 7 bases, with 22 bases separating them. The CDR3 reads CARIGSGAGENSPLHF. DNA of the CDR3: TGCGCCAGGATAGGCTCCGGGGCAGGGGAAAATTCACCCCTCCACTTT.